This T cell receptor beta chain was sequenced in a study of T cell responses to AZD1222 COVID-19 vaccine. Whole-study findings and limits: Baseline seropositivity occurred in only 5 to 7 AZD1222 recipients. Across spike, vaccine-associated CD4 TCRs were found, dominant at 160-218 and 743-854.

Per the germline V gene, CDR1 is LNHDA and CDR2 is SQIVND (reference sequence). The trim removed 5 bases at V and 6 bases at J, leaving 9 bases unmatched. The CDR3 is 14 residues long. Points on this clone: The antigen remains undetermined.

Only in-frame clones appear in the TCRdb table, and some are missing; sequencing was by immunoSEQ multiplex PCR. The sample includes some 110,000 clones, roughly 91% of them seen just once. This chain joins TRBV19 and TRBJ1-2, with 7 nucleotides matching TRBD1. The sequence derives from an adult who received the AZD1222 COVID-19 vaccine. Sequencing used peripheral blood, obtained 28 days after the second AZD1222 dose. This CDR3 is CASSPPGTAHGYTF. For the CDR3, the DNA is TGTGCCAGTAGTCCACCCGGGACAGCACATGGCTACACCTTC.